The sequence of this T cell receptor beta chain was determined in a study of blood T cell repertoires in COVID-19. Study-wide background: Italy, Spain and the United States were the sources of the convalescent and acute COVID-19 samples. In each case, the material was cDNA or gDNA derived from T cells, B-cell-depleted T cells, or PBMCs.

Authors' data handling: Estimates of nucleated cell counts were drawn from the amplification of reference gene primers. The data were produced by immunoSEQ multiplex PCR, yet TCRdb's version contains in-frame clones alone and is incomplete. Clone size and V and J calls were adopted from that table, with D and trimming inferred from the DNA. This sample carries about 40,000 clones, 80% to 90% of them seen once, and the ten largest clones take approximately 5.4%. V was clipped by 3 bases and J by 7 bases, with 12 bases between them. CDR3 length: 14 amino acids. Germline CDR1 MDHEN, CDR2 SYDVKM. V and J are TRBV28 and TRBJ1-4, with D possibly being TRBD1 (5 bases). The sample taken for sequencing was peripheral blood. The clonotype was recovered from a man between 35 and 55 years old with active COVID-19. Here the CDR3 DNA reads TGTGCCAGCAGTTTTCGGGGGGAAACTGAAAAACTGTTTTTT. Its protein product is CASSFRGETEKLFF.